A single sample is the source of the 25 T cell receptor beta chains below, sequenced in a study of blood T cells in healthy people across ages. Primers used in a second PCR of about 7 to 12 cycles were a sample-barcoded 5' primer and a J-beta primer mix. TCRdb redid the calling of the 5' RACE reads with MiXCR, one entry per CDR3 protein. This sample carries approximately 680,000 distinct CDR3 sequences, around 32% of them seen once, and the ten largest clones take approximately 15%. Sequenced input: blood. The receptors here all came from a woman aged 80 or over in good health.

Worth noting for this clonotype: Possible read error: a much larger clone is one base away. The rearrangement uses TRBV18 and TRBJ2-5, with D perhaps matching TRBD1 (6 bases). Germline V lookup: CDR1 KGHSH, CDR2 LQKENI. The CDR3 is made up of 15 amino acids. The V gene lost 3 bases and the J gene lost 11 bases, with 22 bases spanning the gap. As DNA, the CDR3 is TGTGCCAGCTCACCCGGACAGAGAACCTACAATGAGCAGTACTTC. Protein: CASSPGQRTYNEQYF.

This clonotype was seen at least ten times. The genes are TRBV11-2 and TRBJ1-4, with D hard to call. Trimming took off 1 base at V and 3 bases at J, with 12 bases between the two ends. The germline V gene has CDR1 SGHAT and CDR2 FQNNGV. This CDR3 is built from 16 residues. The CDR3: CASSLGQAKPNEKLFF. CDR3 DNA: TGTGCCAGCAGCTTAGGCCAGGCGAAACCTAATGAAAAACTGTTTTTT.

Concerning this clonotype itself: Germline is not matched at one junction end, which may reflect a read error. J is TRBJ2-6 and V is TRBV7-8, with D possibly TRBD1 on 5 matching bases. The CDR3 runs 17 residues. Germline V gene lookup returns CDR1 SGHVS and CDR2 FQNEAQ. CDR3: CATPFPATKPGANVRTF. The CDR3 region has the DNA TGTGCCACGCCCTTCCCCGCTACAAAACCTGGGGCCAACGTCCGGACTTTC.

This clonotype was seen only a few times. The chain links TRBV2 to TRBJ2-3, with D possibly being TRBD2 (6 bases). CDR1 is SNHLY, CDR2 FYNNEI, per germline. Trimming removed 11 bases from V and 2 bases from J, with 17 bases in between. The CDR3 sequence is 14 residues long. This CDR3 is CAGIGGSTTDTQYF. The CDR3 DNA reads as TGTGCCGGCATCGGGGGAAGCACCACAGATACGCAGTATTTT.

The J gene is TRBJ2-2, the V gene TRBV6-1; 9 bases agree with TRBD1. V lost 6 bases and J lost 6; bases outside the gene matches: 5. CDR1 is MNHNS, CDR2 SASEGT, per germline. The CDR3 consists of 14 residues. This CDR3 is CASRDRGNSGELFF. The CDR3 coding sequence is TGTGCCAGCAGGGACAGGGGAAACTCCGGGGAGCTGTTTTTT.

Worth noting for this clonotype: This could be a read error, since a much larger clone is one nucleotide away. The CDR3 protein is CASSQALLSGGANALTF. As DNA, the CDR3 is TGCGCCAGCAGCCAAGCTCTGTTATCGGGAGGGGCCAACGCCCTGACTTTC. The gene calls are TRBV4-1 and TRBJ2-6; 8 nucleotides align to TRBD2. The CDR3 runs 17 residues. From germline, CDR1 is MGHRA and CDR2 YSYEKL.

At least ten counts were recorded for this clonotype. The genes are TRBV6-6 and TRBJ2-1, with 7 bases fitting TRBD2. The CDR3 has 14 residues. The ends lost 5 bases at V and 7 bases at J; junction bases unmatched: 8. Germline V gives CDR1 MNHNY, CDR2 SVGAGI (reference sequence). CDR3 DNA: TGTGCCAGCAGTAGGGCTAGCGGTGGTAATGAGCAGTTCTTC. Translated, it gives CASSRASGGNEQFF.

The chain combines TRBV4-3 with TRBJ2-7; D gene uncertain. Between the trimmed V and J ends, which lost 0 bases and 3 bases, there was a span of 6 bases. The CDR3 runs 13 residues. Germline CDR1 and CDR2: LGHNA and YSLEER. The CDR3 coding sequence is TGCGCCAGCAGCCAAGATATCGACTACGAGCAGTACTTC. It encodes CASSQDIDYEQYF.

V gene TRBV9 combines with J gene TRBJ2-1; 7 nucleotides match TRBD2. CDR3 length: 16 amino acids. Germline lookup yields CDR1 SGDLS and CDR2 YYNGEE. The J segment lost 1 base and the V segment lost 4 bases, leaving 8 bases of the junction unmatched. Here the CDR3 reads CASSPRLAGSYNEQFF. CDR3 nucleotides: TGTGCCAGCAGCCCCCGACTAGCAGGATCCTACAATGAGCAGTTCTTC.

This rearrangement joins TRBV12-3 or TRBV12-4 to TRBJ2-2; D is ambiguous. CDR3 length equals 17 residues. V was shortened by 4 bases and J by 4 bases, with 19 bases between the two germline ends. CDR3 region: CASSSPGPVASTGELFF. CDR3 sequence (DNA): TGTGCCAGCAGTTCCCCGGGTCCTGTGGCGAGCACCGGGGAGCTGTTTTTT.

The table lists this clonotype with many counts. The chain uses TRBV20-1 and TRBJ2-1, with 10 bases identical to TRBD2. Germline CDR1 is DFQATT and CDR2 is SNEGSKA (reference sequence). The V gene end was trimmed by 3 bases and the J gene end by 4 bases; junction bases not matched to a gene: 3. The CDR3 totals 14 residues. CDR3: CSASQAGGYNEQFF. The CDR3 bases are TGCAGTGCTAGCCAAGCGGGGGGGTACAATGAGCAGTTCTTC.

The V call is TRBV9, the J call TRBJ1-1; D remains ambiguous. This CDR3 contains 19 residues. The V end lost 0 bases, the J end lost 0 bases, and 21 bases lay between the germline ends. Germline CDR1 SGDLS, CDR2 YYNGEE. CDR3 amino acids: CASSVEKGLQAYMNTEAFF. CDR3 DNA sequence: TGTGCCAGCAGCGTAGAGAAAGGTCTTCAGGCCTACATGAACACTGAAGCTTTCTTT.

This clonotype was counted at least ten times. This chain uses TRBV10-3 with TRBJ2-6; the D call may be TRBD1 or TRBD2 (6 bases each). V was clipped by 7 bases and J by 0 bases, with 16 bases between them. CDR1 is ENHRY, CDR2 SYGVKD, per germline. The CDR3 extends over 17 amino acids. CDR3 loop: CAITPRGDLSGANVLTF. CDR3 coding DNA: TGTGCCATCACCCCTAGGGGGGATCTCTCTGGGGCCAACGTCCTGACTTTC.

This clonotype was found a few times. This chain connects TRBV11-2 to TRBJ2-7; 8 positions agree with TRBD2. Losses at the gene ends were 0 bases for V and 7 bases for J; bases not matched to a gene: 11. The CDR3 loop spans 16 amino acids. Germline V gene data show CDR1 as SGHAT and CDR2 as FQNNGV. CDR3 nucleotides: TGTGCCAGCAGCTTAGATCGGACCGGGGGGGCTGGTGAGCAGTACTTC. Protein: CASSLDRTGGAGEQYF.

This clonotype was detected many times. The chain couples TRBV6-2 or TRBV6-3 to TRBJ2-7; TRBD1 aligns across 7 bases. The V and J ends lost 7 bases and 2 bases, in that order; junction bases with no gene match: 8. CDR1 MNHEY and CDR2 SVGEGT come from the germline V gene. The CDR3 has 14 amino acids. CDR3 loop: CASTPGQSPYEQYF. DNA for the CDR3: TGTGCCAGCACTCCGGGACAGAGCCCCTACGAGCAGTACTTC.

This clonotype came up many times. V usage is TRBV6-5 and J usage is TRBJ2-3; maybe TRBD2 (6 bases). Germline CDR1 is MNHEY and CDR2 is SVGAGI. V lost 2 bases and J lost 6, with 12 bases in between. The CDR3 spans 14 residues. The CDR3 here is CASSYQLAGDTQYF. CDR3 coding DNA: TGTGCCAGCAGTTACCAACTAGCAGGGGATACGCAGTATTTT.

This chain connects TRBV7-2 to TRBJ2-3, with D perhaps TRBD2 (5 bases). This CDR3 is 12 amino acids long. Trimming pared 8 bases from V and 2 bases from J, leaving 8 bases between. Germline V gene sequence: CDR1 SGHTA, CDR2 FQGNSA. CDR3 nucleotide sequence: TGTGCCAGCGGGGAGATCACAGATACGCAGTATTTT. Translation gives CASGEITDTQYF.

Notes on this clonotype: This may come from a read error, since a much larger clone is one base off. The rearrangement joins TRBV7-8 to TRBJ2-7; 7 positions match TRBD1. The CDR3 loop spans 17 amino acids. With 1 base clipped from V and 5 bases from J, the junction kept 14 bases outside the gene matches. CDR1 and CDR2 from the germline V gene are SGHVS and FQNEAQ. In DNA form, the CDR3 reads TGTGCCAGCAGCTTAGTTTGTGGTAGGGGACAGTTCCACGAGCAGTACTTC. Translating it yields CASSLVCGRGQFHEQYF.

The chain combines TRBV7-2 with TRBJ1-6; the D gene is possibly TRBD1 (6 bases). V lost 5 bases to trimming and J lost 9 bases, with 14 bases between them. The V gene's germline CDR1 is SGHTA and CDR2 FQGNSA. There are 14 residues in the CDR3. CDR3 protein: CASSGKGGGSPLHF. DNA of the CDR3: TGTGCCAGCAGCGGAAAGGGGGGTGGTTCACCCCTCCACTTT.

A few counts support this clonotype. This sequence joins TRBV5-1 and TRBJ1-3; D may be TRBD1 (6 bases). The V gene lost 3 bases and the J gene lost 0 bases, with 13 bases spanning the gap. Germline V gene data show CDR1 as SGHRS and CDR2 as YFSETQ. The CDR3 extends over 16 amino acids. The CDR3 nucleotides are TGCGCCAGCAGCTCTCAGGGGACTGCCTCTGGAAACACCATATATTTT. Amino acids: CASSSQGTASGNTIYF.

CDR3 sequence reads: CASSLGLLEESYF. In DNA form, the CDR3 reads TGTGCCAGCAGCTTAGGCCTACTAGAGGAGTCGTACTTC. The chain uses TRBV11-2 and TRBJ2-4; D is perhaps TRBD2 (5 bases). CDR3 length equals 13 residues. The germline V gene encodes CDR1 SGHAT and CDR2 FQNNGV. V dropped 1 base and J dropped 15 bases, with 16 bases sitting between them. The entire variable domain, with the rest obtained from reference TRBV11-2 and TRBJ2-4, is as follows: EAGVAQSPRYKIIEKRQSVAFWCNPISGHATLYWYQQILGQGPKLLIQFQNNGVVDDSQLPKDRFSAERLKGVDSTLKIQPAKLEDSAVYLCASSLGLLEESYFGAGTRLSVL.

CDR3 residues: CASSETGNDLYGYTF. CDR3 DNA sequence: TGTGCCAGCAGTGAGACAGGGAACGATCTCTATGGCTACACCTTC. The chain carries TRBV6-4 and TRBJ1-2, with TRBD1 identical over 7 bases. Germline assignment: CDR1 MRHNA and CDR2 SNTAGT. Trimming took 3 bases from V and 4 from J; bases not matched to a gene: 8. There are 15 residues in the CDR3.

This clonotype was recorded at least ten times. This rearrangement joins TRBV7-6 to TRBJ2-1; 9 nucleotides align to TRBD2. With V trimmed by 1 base and J by 10 bases, 8 bases remained unmatched. The CDR3 extends over 15 amino acids. Germline V gives CDR1 SGHVS, CDR2 FNYEAQ. CDR3 in DNA: TGTGCCAGCAGCTTAGTAAATAGCGGGGGAGGCGAGCAGTTCTTC. It encodes CASSLVNSGGGEQFF.

Worth noting for this clonotype: A much larger clone differs from this one at a single base, so this may be a read error. The gene calls are TRBV6-2 or TRBV6-3 and TRBJ2-5; D unclear. The DNA end lines up better with TRBJ2-7; the J call may be wrong. This CDR3 has 14 amino acids. Germline CDR1 reads MNHEY; CDR2 reads SVGEGT. CDR3 sequence reads: CASSWRLGRSEQYF. CDR3 DNA sequence: TGTGCCAGCAGTTGGCGGCTAGGACGTTCCGAGCAGTACTTC.

In this sample, this clonotype turned up a few times. The CDR3 protein is CASSLQGEDTQYF. The CDR3 DNA reads as TGCGCCAGCAGCTTGCAGGGTGAAGATACGCAGTATTTT. V and J are TRBV5-1 and TRBJ2-3; tentative D call: TRBD1 (5 bases). The V end lost 1 base, the J end lost 5 bases, and 8 bases lay between the germline ends. CDR1 and CDR2 (germline): SGHRS, YFSETQ. The CDR3 runs to 13 residues. The full variable domain, in which reference TRBV5-1 and TRBJ2-3 provide the parts outside the CDR3, is KAGVTQTPRYLIKTRGQQVTLSCSPISGHRSVSWYQQTPGQGLQFLFEYFSETQRNKGNFPGRFSGRQFSNSRSEMNVSTLELGDSALYLCASSLQGEDTQYFGPGTRLTVL.